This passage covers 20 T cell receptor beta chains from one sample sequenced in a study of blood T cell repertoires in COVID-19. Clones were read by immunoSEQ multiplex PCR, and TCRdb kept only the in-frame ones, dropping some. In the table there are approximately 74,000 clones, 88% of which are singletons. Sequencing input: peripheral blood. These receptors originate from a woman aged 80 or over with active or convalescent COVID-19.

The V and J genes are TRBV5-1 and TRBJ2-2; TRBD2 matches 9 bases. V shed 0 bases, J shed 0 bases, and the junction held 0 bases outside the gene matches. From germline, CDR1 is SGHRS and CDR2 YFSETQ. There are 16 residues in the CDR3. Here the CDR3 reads CASSLASGANTGELFF. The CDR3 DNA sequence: TGCGCCAGCAGCTTGGCTAGCGGGGCGAACACCGGGGAGCTGTTTTTT. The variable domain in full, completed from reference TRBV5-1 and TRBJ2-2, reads KAGVTQTPRYLIKTRGQQVTLSCSPISGHRSVSWYQQTPGQGLQFLFEYFSETQRNKGNFPGRFSGRQFSNSRSEMNVSTLELGDSALYLCASSLASGANTGELFFGEGSRLTVL.

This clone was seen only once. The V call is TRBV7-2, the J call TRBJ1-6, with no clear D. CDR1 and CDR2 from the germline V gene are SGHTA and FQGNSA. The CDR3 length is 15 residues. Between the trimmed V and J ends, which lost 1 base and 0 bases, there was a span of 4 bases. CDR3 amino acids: CASSLDSSYNSPLHF. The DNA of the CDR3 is TGTGCCAGCAGCTTAGATAGCTCCTATAATTCACCCCTCCACTTT.

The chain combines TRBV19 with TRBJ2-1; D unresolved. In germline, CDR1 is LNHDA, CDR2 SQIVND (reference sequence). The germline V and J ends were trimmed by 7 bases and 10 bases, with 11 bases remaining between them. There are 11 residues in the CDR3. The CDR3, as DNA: TGTGCCAGTACTACCCACCAAGAGCAGTTCTTC. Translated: CASTTHQEQFF.

The CDR3 is CASNSQGYTEAFF. The CDR3 DNA is TGTGCCAGTAATTCTCAGGGATACACTGAAGCTTTCTTT. The rearrangement links TRBV19 to TRBJ1-1; D possibly corresponds to TRBD1 (5 bases). The CDR3 loop spans 13 amino acids. Trimming cost V 7 bases and J 3 bases, with 12 bases left between them. Looked up from germline, CDR1 is LNHDA and CDR2 is SQIVND (reference sequence).

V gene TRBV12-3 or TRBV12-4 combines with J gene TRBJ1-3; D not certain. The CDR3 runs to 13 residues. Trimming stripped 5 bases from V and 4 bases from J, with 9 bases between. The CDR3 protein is CASSPSGGNTIYF. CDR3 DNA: TGTGCCAGCAGTCCCTCTGGCGGAAACACCATATATTTT.

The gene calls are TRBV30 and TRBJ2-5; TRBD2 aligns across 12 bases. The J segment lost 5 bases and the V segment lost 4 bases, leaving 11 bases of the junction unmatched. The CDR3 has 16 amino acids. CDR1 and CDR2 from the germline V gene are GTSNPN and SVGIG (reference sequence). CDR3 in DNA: TGTGCCTGGAAGCCCCAACTAGCGGGAGGCGGTGAGACCCAGTACTTC. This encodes CAWKPQLAGGGETQYF.

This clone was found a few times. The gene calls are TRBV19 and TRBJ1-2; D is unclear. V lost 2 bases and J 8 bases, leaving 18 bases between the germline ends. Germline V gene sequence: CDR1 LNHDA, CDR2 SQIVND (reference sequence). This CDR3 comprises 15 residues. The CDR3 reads CASSIIGTGSGGYTF. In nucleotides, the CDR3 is TGTGCCAGTAGTATAATCGGCACGGGAAGTGGGGGCTACACCTTC.

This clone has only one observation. The CDR3 DNA reads TGTGCCAGCAGTTCTAGAGGAACCCCTGGCAATCAGCCCCAGCATTTT. Translated, it gives CASSSRGTPGNQPQHF. The rearrangement uses TRBV27 and TRBJ1-5, with unresolved D. The germline V gene encodes CDR1 MNHEY and CDR2 SMNVEV (reference sequence). The V gene lost 4 bases and the J gene lost 2 bases, with 15 bases spanning the gap. The CDR3 is 16 amino acids.

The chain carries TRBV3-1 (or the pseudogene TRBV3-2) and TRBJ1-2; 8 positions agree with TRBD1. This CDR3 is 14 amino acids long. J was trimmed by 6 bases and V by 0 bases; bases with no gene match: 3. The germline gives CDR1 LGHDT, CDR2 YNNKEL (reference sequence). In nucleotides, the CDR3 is TGTGCCAGCAGCCAAGACAGGGGGCGCGATGGCTACACCTTC. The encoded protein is CASSQDRGRDGYTF.

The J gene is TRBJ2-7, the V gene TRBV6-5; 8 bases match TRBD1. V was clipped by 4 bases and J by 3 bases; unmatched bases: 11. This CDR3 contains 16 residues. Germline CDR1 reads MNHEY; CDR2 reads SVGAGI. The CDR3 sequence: CASSSPGQGKYYEQYF. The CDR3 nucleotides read TGTGCCAGCAGTTCTCCCGGACAGGGCAAATACTACGAGCAGTACTTC.

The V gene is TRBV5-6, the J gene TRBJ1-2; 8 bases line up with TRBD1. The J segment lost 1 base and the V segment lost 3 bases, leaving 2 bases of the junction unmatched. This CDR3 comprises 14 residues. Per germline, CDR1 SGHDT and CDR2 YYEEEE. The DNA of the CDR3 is TGTGCCAGCAGCTCTGACAGGGGTAACTATGGCTACACCTTC. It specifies CASSSDRGNYGYTF.

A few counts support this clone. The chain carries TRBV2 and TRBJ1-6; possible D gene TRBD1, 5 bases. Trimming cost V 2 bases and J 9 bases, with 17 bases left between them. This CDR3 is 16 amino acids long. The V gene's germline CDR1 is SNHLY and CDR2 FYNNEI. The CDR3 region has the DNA TGTGCCAGCAGTGAACTGGACACGGTAGTGGGTTCACCCCTCCACTTT. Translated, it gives CASSELDTVVGSPLHF.

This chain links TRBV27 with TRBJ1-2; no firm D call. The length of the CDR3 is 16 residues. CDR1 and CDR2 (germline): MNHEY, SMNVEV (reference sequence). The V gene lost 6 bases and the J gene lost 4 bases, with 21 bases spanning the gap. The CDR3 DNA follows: TGTGCCAGCAGATCTCAAGGGAGGGTCGGACCCTATGGCTACACCTTC. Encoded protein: CASRSQGRVGPYGYTF.

CDR3 residues: CASSQDRHGQGAGGYGYTF. For the CDR3, the DNA is TGCGCCAGCAGCCAAGATAGGCACGGACAGGGGGCAGGGGGCTATGGCTACACCTTC. V usage is TRBV4-1 and J usage is TRBJ1-2, with 11 bases matching TRBD1. With 0 bases clipped from V and 4 bases from J, the junction kept 13 bases outside the gene matches. The germline V gene encodes CDR1 MGHRA and CDR2 YSYEKL. The CDR3 is 19 residues long.

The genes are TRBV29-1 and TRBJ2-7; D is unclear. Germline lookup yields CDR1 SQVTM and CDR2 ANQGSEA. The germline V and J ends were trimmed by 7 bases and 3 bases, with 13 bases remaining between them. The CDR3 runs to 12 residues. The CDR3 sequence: CSAVTGFYEQYF. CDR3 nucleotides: TGCAGCGCTGTGACTGGGTTCTACGAGCAGTACTTC.

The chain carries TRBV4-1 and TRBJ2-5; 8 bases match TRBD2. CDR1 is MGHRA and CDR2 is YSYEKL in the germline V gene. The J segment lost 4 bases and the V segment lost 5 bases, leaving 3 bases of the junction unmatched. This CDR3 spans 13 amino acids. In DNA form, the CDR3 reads TGCGCCAGCAGCGGACGGGAGGGAGAGACCCAGTACTTC. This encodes CASSGREGETQYF.

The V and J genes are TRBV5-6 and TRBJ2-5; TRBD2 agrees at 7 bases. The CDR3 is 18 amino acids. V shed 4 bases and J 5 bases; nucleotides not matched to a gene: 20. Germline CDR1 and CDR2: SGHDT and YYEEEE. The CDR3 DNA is TGTGCCAGCAGCCTCCCAGCCCTGGGCGGGAGTATGTTGGAGACCCAGTACTTC. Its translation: CASSLPALGGSMLETQYF. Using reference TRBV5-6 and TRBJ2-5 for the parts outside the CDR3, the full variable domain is DAGVTQSPTHLIKTRGQQVTLRCSPKSGHDTVSWYQQALGQGPQFIFQYYEEEERQRGNFPDRFSGHQFPNYSSELNVNALLLGDSALYLCASSLPALGGSMLETQYFGPGTRLLVL.

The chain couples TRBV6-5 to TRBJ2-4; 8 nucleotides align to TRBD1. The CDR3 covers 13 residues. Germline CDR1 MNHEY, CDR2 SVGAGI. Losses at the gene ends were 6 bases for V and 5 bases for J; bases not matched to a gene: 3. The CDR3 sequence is CASSFRGQNIQYF. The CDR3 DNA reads TGTGCCAGCAGCTTCAGGGGGCAAAACATTCAGTACTTC.

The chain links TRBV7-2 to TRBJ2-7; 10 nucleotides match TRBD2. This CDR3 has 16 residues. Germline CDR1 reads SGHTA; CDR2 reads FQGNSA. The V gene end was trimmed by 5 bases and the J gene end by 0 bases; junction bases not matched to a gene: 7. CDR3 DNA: TGTGCCAGCAGCCTATCGCTAGCGGGGGTCTCCTACGAGCAGTACTTC. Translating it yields CASSLSLAGVSYEQYF. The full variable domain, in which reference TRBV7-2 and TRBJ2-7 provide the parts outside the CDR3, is GAGVSQSPSNKVTEKGKDVELRCDPISGHTALYWYRQSLGQGLEFLIYFQGNSAPDKSGLPSDRFSAERTGGSVSTLTIQRTQQEDSAVYLCASSLSLAGVSYEQYFGPGTRLTVT.

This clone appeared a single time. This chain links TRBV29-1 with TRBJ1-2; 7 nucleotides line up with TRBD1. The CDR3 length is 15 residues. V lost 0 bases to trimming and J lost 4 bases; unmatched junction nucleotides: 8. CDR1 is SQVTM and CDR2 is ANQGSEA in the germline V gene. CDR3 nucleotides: TGCAGCGTTGAAGATCGGGGACAGACCACCTATGGCTACACCTTC. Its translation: CSVEDRGQTTYGYTF.